The rows below give T cell receptor beta chains drawn from one sample of a study of blood T cells in healthy people across ages. TCRdb re-derived calls from the 5' RACE reads in MiXCR, one entry per CDR3 protein. The sample includes fewer than 650,000 distinct CDR3 sequences, 25% to 35% seen only once; the top ten take about 3.3%. A further study also used this sample, focusing on T cells of mothers and their children.

The sequencing sample was made of blood. These TCRs come from a boy aged 2-9 years in good health. Each CDR3 is given with its conserved first and last residue.

j_gene,v_gene,CDR3aa
TRBJ2-1,TRBV18,CASSPTGTGTDEQFF
TRBJ2-1,TRBV29-1,CSVEPKLTGNEQFF
TRBJ2-5,TRBV3-1,CASSQGWTSGGAETQYF
TRBJ2-7,TRBV7-2,CASSSEDPIKDEQYF
TRBJ2-7,TRBV5-1,CASSLLQGTSGEQYF
TRBJ2-5,TRBV18,CASSIGGHERETQYF
TRBJ2-1,TRBV18,CASSPDSGTYDEQFF
TRBJ1-2,TRBV12-3/TRBV12-4,CASILTGGGYGYTF
TRBJ1-2,TRBV6-2/TRBV6-3,CASSPNRVWLETF
TRBJ1-1,TRBV12-3/TRBV12-4,CASSLEQQLNTEAFF
TRBJ2-6,TRBV6-4,CASSLQGAGSGANVLTF
NA,TRBV29-1,CSATARLAGGNEQFF
TRBJ1-4,TRBV12-3/TRBV12-4,CASRGTGVGTNEKLFF
TRBJ1-1,TRBV10-3,CAISDPQGLPEAFF
TRBJ1-2,TRBV20-1,CSARDSGQGLHGHTF
TRBJ2-2,TRBV6-1,CASSVRGLAGGPRTGGLFF
TRBJ1-1,TRBV7-9,CASSLKDTNTEAFF
NA,TRBV29-1,CSVVRPSGAQFF
TRBJ1-1,TRBV7-9,CASSPEQGMNTEAFF
TRBJ2-3,TRBV10-3,CAISEWSGQRSTDTQYF
NA,TRBV20-1,CSARWAGGPLFEQFF
TRBJ2-3,TRBV6-4,CASRSTSGDTDTQYF
TRBJ1-1,TRBV27,CASRSILYPEAFF
NA,TRBV6-2/TRBV6-3,CASRPTSGSWSEQFF
TRBJ2-1,TRBV19,CASSMTSGGPSEQFF
TRBJ1-1,TRBV20-1,CSAPPGPPNTEAFF
TRBJ2-7,TRBV9,CASSPNFLEQYF
TRBJ2-3,TRBV4-1,CASSQMGLLAGGPDTQYF
TRBJ2-5,TRBV11-2,CASSLEIALKVQETQYF
TRBJ2-7,TRBV29-1,CSVELAVYEQYF